What follows describes a single T cell receptor (beta chain). The record originates from a study of cytomegalovirus exposure and HLA in healthy donors. The CDR3 is made up of 14 amino acids. Germline lookup yields CDR1 MGHDK and CDR2 SYGVNS. The V gene lost 1 base and the J gene lost 7 bases, with 11 bases spanning the gap. The PCR ran on 60 Vbeta and 13 Jbeta primers. TCRdb's copy holds only in-frame clones and misses some; the assay was immunoSEQ multiplex PCR. The data contain 140,000 to 150,000 clones, 80% of them singletons. Input material: PBMCs. This chain links TRBV25-1 with TRBJ2-1; perhaps TRBD2 as D (5 bases). The clonotype comes from a man between 40 and 49 years old in good health and CMV-seronegative. In DNA form, the CDR3 reads TGTGCCAGCAGTGAATTAAGCGGTAGGAATGAGCAGTTCTTC. Its protein product is CASSELSGRNEQFF. Drawing the rest from reference TRBV25-1 and TRBJ2-1, the complete variable domain is EADIYQTPRYLVIGTGKKITLECSQTMGHDKMYWYQQDPGMELHLIHYSYGVNSTEKGDLSSESTVSRIRTEHFPLTLESARPSHTSQYLCASSELSGRNEQFFGPGTRLTVL.